This is a list of T cell receptor beta chains from one sample in a study of OX40 agonist ivuxolimab in advanced cancers. Sequenced by immunoSEQ multiplex PCR; TCRdb stores in-frame clones only, minus some. The sample lists 55,000 to 80,000 clones, 84% occurring once. The material sequenced was CD4+ or CD8+ T cells sorted from blood, taken in a trial of the OX40 agonist ivuxolimab. The receptors were gathered from an adult with an advanced solid tumor such as melanoma, head and neck, liver or kidney cancer. CDR3s include the opening cysteine and the closing phenylalanine or tryptophan. D genes are given only for firm matches. Clone size is shown for a subset of rows, as once, few, many or a class of expanded clone.

CDR3nt: TGTGCCAGCAGCTTCCCGGACAGTGGGCTTTCTGGGGCCAACGTCCTGACTTTC
CDR3aa: CASSFPDSGLSGANVLTF
d_gene: NA
abundance: NA
j_gene: TRBJ2-6
v_gene: TRBV11-2

CDR3nt: TGTGCCAGCAGCTTCAACAGGGTAATCAATTCACCCCTCCACTTT
CDR3aa: CASSFNRVINSPLHF
d_gene: NA
abundance: NA
j_gene: TRBJ1-6
v_gene: TRBV7-2

CDR3nt: TGTGCCAGCAGCTTGGGAGGGTGGTTCTCCTACAATGAGCAGTTCTTC
CDR3aa: CASSLGGWFSYNEQFF
d_gene: NA
abundance: NA
j_gene: TRBJ2-1
v_gene: TRBV5-8

CDR3nt: TGTGCCAGCAGCGTAGAGGTTGGAAGCGGCTACGAGCAGTACTTC
CDR3aa: CASSVEVGSGYEQYF
d_gene: NA
abundance: NA
j_gene: TRBJ2-7
v_gene: TRBV9

CDR3nt: TGCAGCGTTGAAGACGGGCTGTTTCAAGAGACCCAGTACTTC
CDR3aa: CSVEDGLFQETQYF
d_gene: NA
abundance: NA
j_gene: TRBJ2-5
v_gene: TRBV29-1

CDR3nt: TGTGCCAGCAGTCCGGGAGGGGGAACAGATACGCAGTATTTT
CDR3aa: CASSPGGGTDTQYF
d_gene: TRBD2
abundance: NA
j_gene: TRBJ2-3
v_gene: TRBV5-4

CDR3nt: TGTGCCAGCAGCTTAGGACAGGGGTCACATGAAAAACTGTTTTTT
CDR3aa: CASSLGQGSHEKLFF
d_gene: TRBD1
abundance: NA
j_gene: TRBJ1-4
v_gene: TRBV11-2

CDR3nt: TGTGCCTGGAGTGTCAGGGGGGCCTCTGGAAACACCATATATTTT
CDR3aa: CAWSVRGASGNTIYF
d_gene: TRBD1
abundance: NA
j_gene: TRBJ1-3
v_gene: TRBV30

CDR3nt: TGTGCCAGTAGTATGGTAGCGGGGGGATACGAGCAGTACTTC
CDR3aa: CASSMVAGGYEQYF
d_gene: TRBD2
abundance: NA
j_gene: TRBJ2-7
v_gene: TRBV19

CDR3nt: TGTGCCAGCTCACGGAGCTTGGACACTGAAGCTTTCTTT
CDR3aa: CASSRSLDTEAFF
d_gene: NA
abundance: NA
j_gene: TRBJ1-1
v_gene: TRBV18

CDR3nt: TGTGCCTGGAGTAACGGCGAATTTGCTAATGAAAAACTGTTTTTT
CDR3aa: CAWSNGEFANEKLFF
d_gene: NA
abundance: NA
j_gene: TRBJ1-4
v_gene: TRBV30

CDR3nt: TGTGCCAGCAGCGCCTCCCGGACAGAACTCTATGGCTACACCTTC
CDR3aa: CASSASRTELYGYTF
d_gene: NA
abundance: NA
j_gene: TRBJ1-2
v_gene: TRBV7-2

CDR3nt: TGTGCCAGCAGTCCTCAAGAGACCCAGTACTTC
CDR3aa: CASSPQETQYF
d_gene: NA
abundance: NA
j_gene: TRBJ2-5
v_gene: TRBV6-5

CDR3nt: TGTGCCATCGGCCTTGCGGGACACAATGAGCAGTTCTTC
CDR3aa: CAIGLAGHNEQFF
d_gene: NA
abundance: NA
j_gene: TRBJ2-1
v_gene: TRBV10-3

CDR3nt: TGTGCCAGCAGTAGAACCTACGAGCAGTACTTC
CDR3aa: CASSRTYEQYF
d_gene: NA
abundance: NA
j_gene: TRBJ2-7
v_gene: TRBV28

CDR3nt: TGTGCCAGTAGTATAAGGGGAGAGACCCAGTACTTC
CDR3aa: CASSIRGETQYF
d_gene: NA
abundance: NA
j_gene: TRBJ2-5
v_gene: TRBV19

CDR3nt: TGTGCCAGCAGCTTAATCGCAGGTGGGGGATCCGAGCAGTACTTC
CDR3aa: CASSLIAGGGSEQYF
d_gene: NA
abundance: NA
j_gene: TRBJ2-7
v_gene: TRBV5-6

CDR3nt: TGTGCCAGCTCACAAACAGCGTTGGACATTAACACTGAAGCTTTCTTT
CDR3aa: CASSQTALDINTEAFF
d_gene: NA
abundance: NA
j_gene: TRBJ1-1
v_gene: TRBV18

CDR3nt: TGTGCCAGCAGTGGGGAAGGACAGGGTAGTCAGCCCCAGCATTTT
CDR3aa: CASSGEGQGSQPQHF
d_gene: TRBD1
abundance: NA
j_gene: TRBJ1-5
v_gene: TRBV2

CDR3nt: TGTGCCAGTAGACGGGGGGCGGGAGTGGGTAATGAGCAGTTCTTC
CDR3aa: CASRRGAGVGNEQFF
d_gene: NA
abundance: NA
j_gene: TRBJ2-1
v_gene: TRBV19

CDR3nt: TGTGCCAGCAGCCCCGGACTAGCGGGGGGGCCTAGGGAGCTGTTTTTT
CDR3aa: CASSPGLAGGPRELFF
d_gene: TRBD2
abundance: NA
j_gene: TRBJ2-2
v_gene: TRBV5-6

CDR3nt: TGTGCCAGCGGGAAAAACTATGGCTACACCTTC
CDR3aa: CASGKNYGYTF
d_gene: NA
abundance: few
j_gene: TRBJ1-2
v_gene: TRBV6-5

CDR3nt: TGTGCCAGCAGCTTAGCGGAAGGTCAGGGGGCCAAAAACATTCAGTACTTC
CDR3aa: CASSLAEGQGAKNIQYF
d_gene: NA
abundance: NA
j_gene: TRBJ2-4
v_gene: TRBV11-1

CDR3nt: TGTGCCAGCAGCTTATTGCGGAGCTCCTATAATTCACCCCTCCACTTT
CDR3aa: CASSLLRSSYNSPLHF
d_gene: NA
abundance: NA
j_gene: TRBJ1-6
v_gene: TRBV7-2